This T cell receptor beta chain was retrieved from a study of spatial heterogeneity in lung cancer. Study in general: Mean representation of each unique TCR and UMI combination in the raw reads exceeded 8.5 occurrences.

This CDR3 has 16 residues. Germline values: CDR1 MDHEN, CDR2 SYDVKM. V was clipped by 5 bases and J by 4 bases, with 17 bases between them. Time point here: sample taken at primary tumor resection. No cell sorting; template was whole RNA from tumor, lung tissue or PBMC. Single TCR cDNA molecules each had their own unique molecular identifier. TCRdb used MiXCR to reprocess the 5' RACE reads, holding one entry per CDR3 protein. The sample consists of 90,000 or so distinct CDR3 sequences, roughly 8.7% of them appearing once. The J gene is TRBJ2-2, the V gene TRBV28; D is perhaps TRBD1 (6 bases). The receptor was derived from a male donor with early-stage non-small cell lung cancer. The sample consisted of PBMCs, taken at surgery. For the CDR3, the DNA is TGTGCCAGCAGTGCAAGACAGGCATCTCTCACCGGGGAGCTGTTTTTT. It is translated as CASSARQASLTGELFF.